This T cell receptor (beta chain) was profiled in a study of regulatory T cells in long-lasting Graves disease. The TCR beta library used iRepertoire HTBI primers with Arm-PCR amplification of CDR3. As handled by the study authors: Identification yielded approximately 66 TRBV and under 15 TRBJ segments across samples. MiXCR was run by TCRdb on the multiplex PCR reads, yielding one entry per CDR3 protein. In this record, the V and J calls reflect TCRdb's handling and not the investigators' own analysis. The repertoire includes hundreds of thousands of distinct CDR3 sequences, approximately 23% of them detected once, and about an eighth sits in the top ten. There are many counts of this clonotype. The antigen is unknown. Germline V gives CDR1 MDHEN, CDR2 SYDVKM. This CDR3 spans 11 amino acids. Trimming removed 11 bases from V and 4 bases from J, with 11 bases in between. This sample's time point: persistent/refractory GD, antithyroid drugs over 5 years with positive TRAb. Generation of the TCR library employed RNA extracted from PBMCs.

Overall study findings and caveats: When disease was persistent, TRBV28, TRBJ1-2 and TRBJ2-5 were the favored segments.

The source material was peripheral blood mononuclear cells (PBMCs), sampled when the disease was refractory, from a patient treated with antithyroid drugs. The clonotype was recovered from a female donor with Graves disease. This rearrangement joins TRBV28 to TRBJ1-1; D not resolved. The CDR3 here is CAALGRTEAFF. In nucleotides, the CDR3 is TGTGCCGCATTAGGGCGCACTGAAGCTTTCTTT.